This T cell receptor (beta chain) came from a study of identifying expanded T cells in peripheral blood. Germline CDR1 MNHEY, CDR2 SVGAGI. Trimming cost V 6 bases and J 4 bases; bases outside gene matches: 5. The length of the CDR3 is 13 residues. Healthy donors had no documented immune events, such as infections, while sampled. As concerns this clone: As yet, its antigen is unknown.

Whole-study findings and limits: Clone count variance between approximately two-week samples rose with total template count.

Measured with immunoSEQ multiplex PCR; TCRdb has only the in-frame clones, and not every one. The table lists about 80,000 clones, around nine tenths of them singletons. Material for sequencing was blood. The TCR originated in a person aged 18 to 70 in good health. The chain joins TRBV6-5 to TRBJ2-5; 7 bases are shared with TRBD2. In DNA, the CDR3 is TGTGCCAGCAGGCGGGGGAGAGGAGAGACCCAGTACTTC. The encoded protein is CASRRGRGETQYF.